This T cell receptor beta chain was profiled in a study of beta chain features in type 1 diabetes (dated by TCRdb to 2017 to 2018). With regard to the full study: Patients and healthy donors did not differ in mean age, gender distribution, total cell number or subset yield. A total of 107,917,701 sorted cells were examined across all samples, and the number of cells per subset was strongly correlated with RNA yield. The study compared the TCRB repertoires of sorted circulating CD4+ T cell subsets in recently diagnosed type 1 diabetes patients with those in matched healthy donors. Whereas all 28 donors provided naive and central memory subsets, regulatory and stem cell-like memory subsets were isolated from just 8 patients and roughly 8 healthy donors. Study-wide conclusions, independent of this receptor: Because cDNA rather than genomic DNA was sequenced, highly expressing activated cells could have been over-represented, although no difference in activation and CD3 levels was found between groups. Fewer insertions and more nucleotide deletions at VDJ recombination sites were observed in patients with type 1 diabetes, implying thymic rearrangement abnormalities. Naive, central memory and regulatory TCRB repertoires appeared to be more alike among patients than among healthy donors. PCR may preferentially amplify shorter templates, but because patient and control samples were amplified and corrected together, any resulting skew would affect both groups equally. A moderate but significant shortening of TCRB CDR3 length was observed in type 1 diabetes patients in all four CD4+ subsets. HLA sub-analyses involved small numbers of individuals, so any influence of HLA type on TCRB rearrangement remained unresolved.

The entire isolated RNA was reverse transcribed using the High Capacity cDNA Reverse Transcription Kit, and thus expressed TCRB transcripts were sequenced. Deep immunoSEQ sequencing was applied to naive, central memory and regulatory T cell samples, giving an average of around 3.8 million total reads per sample. Sorted cells were lysed in RLT buffer, and RNA was extracted using DNase-treated RNeasy Micro or Mini kits according to cell number. To prevent cross-contamination, each cell subset was processed individually, whereas patient and healthy donor samples were processed jointly. Using the immunoSEQ multiplex PCR, TCRB sequences were amplified from cDNA into 87-bp fragments spanning the CDR3 region. Sequencing of the amplicons was performed on the Illumina HiSeq platform. The study's own analysis went as follows. PCR bias was computationally corrected using synthetic template baselines, reads within Hamming distance 2 were collapsed, and singletons that could not be merged were discarded. By aligning reads against IMGT, V, D and J genes, CDR3 length, and insertions or deletions at six rearrangement sites were assigned. Within each subset, clonotype counts were normalized to the number of sorted cells before true diversity and Gini coefficients were calculated with the tcR R package. Repertoire sharing was quantified using the overlap coefficient calculated on TCRB nucleotide sequences. As a proxy for the pre-selection repertoire, out-of-frame TCRB sequences from naive cells were analyzed. TCRdb re-hosts the immuneACCESS table, in-frame sequences only. Its copies lack some clones; in the studies checked, an unresolved V gene accounts for under half of them, and the cause for the rest is not known. V and J calls and clone size are as listed in that table; D and trimming were resolved from the DNA. The sample profile shows some 250,000 clones; under 13% of them were found once. The ten largest clones take up approximately 0.017% of the sample.

The CDR3, from cysteine to phenylalanine, totals 13 residues. CDR3 DNA is the only sequence kept; it has 39 bases, read in frame from the first base. From the germline V gene (reference sequence), CDR1 is SEHNR and CDR2 is FQNEAQ. This clone was seen a handful of times. Its antigen is still unknown. One end of the junction does not line up with germline, which may come from a read error. A single peripheral blood draw of approximately 120 mL on average was collected from each donor into heparinised tubes. A BD FACSAria II was used to sort naive, central memory, regulatory and stem cell-like memory CD4+ T cells with a panel that included CD45RO, CCR7, CD25, CD127, CD95 and CD27. Every sorted population had a purity above 95%. PBMCs were separated immediately by Lymphoprep density gradient centrifugation and were stained directly, without being cultured. Samples were stained and sorted in pairs, with one healthy donor and one patient per experiment, so that batch effects were minimized.

The V gene is TRBV7-9 and the J gene is TRBJ1-5, and perhaps TRBD1 as D gene, on 5 matching bases. The receptor was derived from a man between 25 and 39 years old with type 1 diabetes. The sequencing sample was made of naive CD4+ T cells from blood. The cell subset or site label for this specimen denotes: true naive CD4+ T cells. The CDR3 reads CASSGDSSQPQHF. The nucleotide sequence reads TGTGCCAGCAGCGGCGACAGCAGTCAGCCCCAGCATTTT. This CDR3, with the reference TRBV7-9 and TRBJ1-5 proteins standing in past its ends, gives the full variable domain DTGVSQNPRHKITKRGQNVTFRCDPISEHNRLYWYRQTLGQGPEFLTYFQNEAQLEKSRLLSDRFSAERPKGSFSTLEIQRTEQGDSAMYLCASSGDSSQPQHFGDGTRLSIL.